The rows below give T cell receptor beta chains drawn from one sample of a study of T cell responses to AZD1222 COVID-19 vaccine. Sequencing was performed with immunoSEQ multiplex PCR; in TCRdb, only in-frame clones are kept and a portion is missing. The sample shows approximately 150,000 clones, about 91% of them seen only once. The sequencing used peripheral blood, collected on day 0 of MenACWY control vaccination. These receptors were taken from an adult in good health. CDR3s include the opening cysteine and the closing phenylalanine or tryptophan. A D gene is named only where the DNA matches it firmly. Rows give clone size only sometimes, using once, few, many, or a class for an expanded clone.

d_call: .; j_call: TRBJ2-3; clone_size: .; v_call: TRBV7-9; cdr3_nt: TGTGCCAGCACCTCGCCCGGGTTGGATACGCAGTATTTT; cdr3_aa: CASTSPGLDTQYF
d_call: .; j_call: TRBJ2-7; clone_size: .; v_call: TRBV19; cdr3_nt: TGTGCCAGTAGGCAGGGCGACGAGCAGTACTTC; cdr3_aa: CASRQGDEQYF
d_call: .; j_call: TRBJ2-3; clone_size: .; v_call: TRBV6-5; cdr3_nt: TGTGCCAGCAGGCCAGGGGGAGGAGATACGCAGTATTTT; cdr3_aa: CASRPGGGDTQYF
d_call: TRBD2; j_call: TRBJ2-2; clone_size: .; v_call: TRBV7-9; cdr3_nt: TGTGCCAGCAGCCCCCGACTAGCGGGAGTTCCAACCGGGGAGCTGTTTTTT; cdr3_aa: CASSPRLAGVPTGELFF
d_call: .; j_call: TRBJ1-1; clone_size: .; v_call: TRBV7-9; cdr3_nt: TGTGCCAGCAGCTTAGGGGGAAGCACTGAAGCTTTCTTT; cdr3_aa: CASSLGGSTEAFF
d_call: .; j_call: TRBJ2-7; clone_size: .; v_call: TRBV11-2; cdr3_nt: TGTGCCAGCAGCTTAGTTCTGTACTCCTACGAGCAGTACTTC; cdr3_aa: CASSLVLYSYEQYF
d_call: .; j_call: TRBJ1-4; clone_size: .; v_call: TRBV7-9; cdr3_nt: TGTGCCAGCAGCTTGGGACGGATCAATGAAAAACTGTTTTTT; cdr3_aa: CASSLGRINEKLFF
d_call: .; j_call: TRBJ1-1; clone_size: .; v_call: TRBV29-1; cdr3_nt: TGCAGCGCTGGGTTGGGGAACACTGAAGCTTTCTTT; cdr3_aa: CSAGLGNTEAFF
d_call: .; j_call: TRBJ1-2; clone_size: .; v_call: TRBV7-9; cdr3_nt: TGTGCCAGCAGCCCTGGGACATTCGAAGGCTACACCTTC; cdr3_aa: CASSPGTFEGYTF
d_call: TRBD1; j_call: TRBJ1-4; clone_size: .; v_call: TRBV6-5; cdr3_nt: TGTGCCAGCAGTTACCTAGGACAGGAGGATAATGAAAAACTGTTTTTT; cdr3_aa: CASSYLGQEDNEKLFF
d_call: TRBD1; j_call: TRBJ1-1; clone_size: .; v_call: TRBV10-3; cdr3_nt: TGTGCCATCAGTGAGGCTAGACAGGGACTAATGAACACTGAAGCTTTCTTT; cdr3_aa: CAISEARQGLMNTEAFF
d_call: TRBD1; j_call: TRBJ1-2; clone_size: once; v_call: TRBV5-1; cdr3_nt: TGCGCCAGCAGCCCACAGCCCCAGGGGGAAGCGCGGGGCTACACCTTC; cdr3_aa: CASSPQPQGEARGYTF
d_call: .; j_call: TRBJ2-1; clone_size: .; v_call: TRBV3-1/TRBV3-2; cdr3_nt: TGTGCCAGCAGCCAAGCGGTGAGCTCCTACAATGAGCAGTTCTTC; cdr3_aa: CASSQAVSSYNEQFF
d_call: .; j_call: TRBJ2-1; clone_size: .; v_call: TRBV11-3; cdr3_nt: TGTGCCAGCAGCTTAATGGGAGACAATGAGCAGTTCTTC; cdr3_aa: CASSLMGDNEQFF
d_call: .; j_call: TRBJ2-7; clone_size: .; v_call: TRBV27; cdr3_nt: TGTGCCAGCAGTTTATCCAGGGCCGGCTCCTACGAGCAGTACTTC; cdr3_aa: CASSLSRAGSYEQYF
d_call: TRBD1; j_call: TRBJ1-1; clone_size: .; v_call: TRBV10-3; cdr3_nt: TGTGCCATCAGTGAGGCCCAGGGGGTGGGGACTGAAGCTTTCTTT; cdr3_aa: CAISEAQGVGTEAFF
d_call: TRBD1; j_call: TRBJ2-2; clone_size: .; v_call: TRBV6-5; cdr3_nt: TGTGCCAGCAGTACCGGACAGGGACACACCGGGGAGCTGTTTTTT; cdr3_aa: CASSTGQGHTGELFF
d_call: TRBD1; j_call: TRBJ1-4; clone_size: .; v_call: TRBV29-1; cdr3_nt: TGCAGCGTTTATATTGACAGGGGAGCTAATGAAAAACTGTTTTTT; cdr3_aa: CSVYIDRGANEKLFF
d_call: .; j_call: TRBJ2-7; clone_size: .; v_call: TRBV30; cdr3_nt: TGTGCCGGAACTCCTGGGGCAAGCTCCTACGAGCAGTACTTC; cdr3_aa: CAGTPGASSYEQYF
d_call: .; j_call: TRBJ2-7; clone_size: .; v_call: TRBV27; cdr3_nt: TGTGCCAGCAGTCCGGGACTTAGGGGCTCCTACGAGCAGTACTTC; cdr3_aa: CASSPGLRGSYEQYF
d_call: TRBD1; j_call: TRBJ1-1; clone_size: .; v_call: TRBV7-9; cdr3_nt: TGTGCCAGCAGCCCCGGACAGGGGCTGGCCTTCGACACTGAAGCTTTCTTT; cdr3_aa: CASSPGQGLAFDTEAFF
d_call: TRBD1; j_call: TRBJ1-1; clone_size: .; v_call: TRBV4-3; cdr3_nt: TGCGCCAGCAGCCAAGATTCCGGGACAGGGAGATCTAACACTGAAGCTTTCTTT; cdr3_aa: CASSQDSGTGRSNTEAFF
d_call: .; j_call: TRBJ2-1; clone_size: .; v_call: TRBV19; cdr3_nt: TGTGCCAGTAGTATAATAGTAGGGACTGAGGAGCAGTTCTTC; cdr3_aa: CASSIIVGTEEQFF
d_call: .; j_call: TRBJ1-4; clone_size: once; v_call: TRBV5-6; cdr3_nt: TGTGCCAGCAGCCCGCTACCTGCGGATGAAAAACTGTTTTTT; cdr3_aa: CASSPLPADEKLFF
d_call: TRBD1; j_call: TRBJ2-2; clone_size: .; v_call: TRBV4-3; cdr3_nt: TGCGCCAGCAGCCTTCGGACAGGGCACACCGGGGAGCTGTTTTTT; cdr3_aa: CASSLRTGHTGELFF
d_call: .; j_call: TRBJ2-1; clone_size: .; v_call: TRBV11-3; cdr3_nt: TGTGCCAGCAGCCCCGGAAGGACAAACAATGAGCAGTTCTTC; cdr3_aa: CASSPGRTNNEQFF
d_call: TRBD2; j_call: TRBJ2-2; clone_size: .; v_call: TRBV5-8; cdr3_nt: TGTGCCAGCAGCTTCTACGGACTAGCGGCGTTGGAGCTGTTTTTT; cdr3_aa: CASSFYGLAALELFF
d_call: .; j_call: TRBJ1-5; clone_size: .; v_call: TRBV4-1; cdr3_nt: TGCGCCAGCAGCCAGGGGCCCTTCGAGCCCCAGCATTTT; cdr3_aa: CASSQGPFEPQHF
d_call: TRBD1; j_call: TRBJ1-2; clone_size: .; v_call: TRBV7-6; cdr3_nt: TGTGCCAGCAGCCCCCGACAGGGGAGTTCCTATGGCTACACCTTC; cdr3_aa: CASSPRQGSSYGYTF
d_call: TRBD1; j_call: TRBJ1-6; clone_size: .; v_call: TRBV27; cdr3_nt: TGTGCCAGCAGTGAAACTCCCGGGACAGGGGGTTTCGCCTATAATTCACCCCTCCACTTT; cdr3_aa: CASSETPGTGGFAYNSPLHF
d_call: .; j_call: TRBJ2-7; clone_size: .; v_call: TRBV11-2; cdr3_nt: TGTGCCAGCAGCTTCAGCAGCTCCTACGAGCAGTACTTC; cdr3_aa: CASSFSSSYEQYF
d_call: .; j_call: TRBJ2-3; clone_size: .; v_call: TRBV4-1; cdr3_nt: TGCGCCAGCAGCCAAGCCCGGGGCCTGGATACGCAGTATTTT; cdr3_aa: CASSQARGLDTQYF
d_call: .; j_call: TRBJ1-1; clone_size: .; v_call: TRBV15; cdr3_nt: TGTGCCACCAGCAGAGATGGACCGAACACTGAAGCTTTCTTT; cdr3_aa: CATSRDGPNTEAFF
d_call: TRBD2; j_call: TRBJ2-5; clone_size: few; v_call: TRBV5-4; cdr3_nt: TGTGCCAGCAGCTTATCTCCAGGGAGGGGAGAGACCCAGTACTTC; cdr3_aa: CASSLSPGRGETQYF
d_call: .; j_call: TRBJ2-3; clone_size: .; v_call: TRBV12-5; cdr3_nt: TGTGCTAGTGCCCTTTCTGATACGCAGTATTTT; cdr3_aa: CASALSDTQYF
d_call: TRBD2; j_call: TRBJ2-7; clone_size: .; v_call: TRBV28; cdr3_nt: TGTGCCAGCCGCGGACTAGCGGGAGTCTACGAGCAGTACTTC; cdr3_aa: CASRGLAGVYEQYF
d_call: .; j_call: TRBJ2-7; clone_size: .; v_call: TRBV5-1; cdr3_nt: TGCGCCAGCAGCTTGGAAGGCTTGTACGGGACGGGAACCTACGAGCAGTACTTC; cdr3_aa: CASSLEGLYGTGTYEQYF
d_call: .; j_call: TRBJ2-2; clone_size: .; v_call: TRBV5-1; cdr3_nt: TGCGCCAGCAGTACTCAACCGAACACCGGGGAGCTGTTTTTT; cdr3_aa: CASSTQPNTGELFF
d_call: .; j_call: TRBJ1-4; clone_size: .; v_call: TRBV18; cdr3_nt: TGTGCCAGCTCACCGGACGGGAATGAAAAACTGTTTTTT; cdr3_aa: CASSPDGNEKLFF
d_call: TRBD1; j_call: TRBJ1-4; clone_size: .; v_call: TRBV6-5; cdr3_nt: TGTGCCAGCAGTTACTCCCTGGACAGGAGTGGAAAACTGTTTTTT; cdr3_aa: CASSYSLDRSGKLFF